This T cell receptor beta chain is drawn from a study of CD8+CD57+ T cells in acquired aplastic anemia. Turning to the study itself: Sorted CD4+ and CD8+ cells gave a mean 3.2 ug DNA, range roughly 0.18 to 30 ug.

This clonotype has more than one count but fewer than ten. What it binds is not known. The CDR3 is 12 residues long. Germline lookup yields CDR1 DFQATT and CDR2 SNEGSKA (reference sequence). V was clipped by 3 bases and J by 8 bases, with 13 bases between them. Genomic DNA served as template for TCR beta VDJ and CDR3 profiling. TCRdb called the reads again in MiXCR, with one record for every CDR3 protein. The sample holds about 40,000 distinct CDR3 sequences, roughly 63% seen once. Study results and limitations: Significance was not reached for CD8+ Simpson's diversity between patients and controls.

The patients chosen for sequencing had shown expansion of CD8+CD57+ cells (detected by flow cytometry). Receipt of therapy had not occurred in any patient by the time of blood sampling. The sequenced sample consisted of sorted CD4+, CD8+, or CD8+CD57+ T cells (not recorded which) from PBMCs. The TCR originated in a human donor with aplastic anemia. The V gene is TRBV20-1, the J gene TRBJ1-2; TRBD1 is a possible D gene (5 bases). The CDR3 loop is CSARAGPEGYTF. CDR3 in DNA: TGCAGTGCTAGGGCGGGGCCGGAAGGCTACACCTTC.